This record covers a single T cell receptor (beta chain). The sample belongs to a study of CD8 T cells in Susac syndrome. With random hexamers, roughly 0.5 to 1 ug RNA was reverse transcribed. TCRdb reprocessed the immunoSEQ multiplex PCR reads via MiXCR and lists one record per CDR3 protein. Altogether some 300,000 distinct CDR3 sequences are present, roughly 85% being singletons, with the ten largest covering about 0.11%. Per the germline V gene, CDR1 is MNHEY and CDR2 is SVGAGI. The CDR3 is 14 residues long. V dropped 2 bases and J dropped 5; count of bases not matched to a gene: 1. The sequence came from a human donor with multiple sclerosis. The chain employs TRBV6-5 and TRBJ2-1, with 9 bases matching TRBD2. Source material: CD8+ T cells from PBMCs. CDR3 amino acids: CASSYAGGDNEQFF. CDR3 coding DNA: TGTGCCAGCAGTTACGCGGGAGGGGACAATGAGCAGTTCTTC.